This TCR beta chain was identified during a study of technical replicates of blood from a few donors. Using immunoSEQ multiplex PCR, the repertoire was profiled, and TCRdb retains in-frame clones only, with some absent. The top ten clones hold 0.25% of a sample with about 89,000 clones, around 94% of them seen once. This clone was recorded only once. Germline CDR1 reads SGHRS; CDR2 reads YFSETQ. Deletions cut 3 bases from V and 3 bases from J, with 13 bases between. CDR3 size: 14 residues. This chain joins TRBV5-1 and TRBJ2-7, with D possibly TRBD2 on 6 matching bases. The sequenced material came from T cells isolated from PBMCs. This sequence originates from a human donor in good health. The CDR3 sequence is CASSSTGERYEQYF. In DNA form, the CDR3 reads TGCGCCAGCAGCTCCACGGGGGAGCGCTACGAGCAGTACTTC.